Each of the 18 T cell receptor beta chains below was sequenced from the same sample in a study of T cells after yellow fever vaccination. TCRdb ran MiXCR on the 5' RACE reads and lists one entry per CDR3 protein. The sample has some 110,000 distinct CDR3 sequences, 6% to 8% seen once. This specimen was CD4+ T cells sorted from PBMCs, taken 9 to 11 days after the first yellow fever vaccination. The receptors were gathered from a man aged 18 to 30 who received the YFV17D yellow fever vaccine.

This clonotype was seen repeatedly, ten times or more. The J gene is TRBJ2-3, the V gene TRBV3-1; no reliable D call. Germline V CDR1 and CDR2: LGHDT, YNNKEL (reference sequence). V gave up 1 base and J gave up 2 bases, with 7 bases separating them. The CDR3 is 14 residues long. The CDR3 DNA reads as TGTGCCAGCAGCCAAGTGGGTGACACAGATACGCAGTATTTT. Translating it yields CASSQVGDTDTQYF.

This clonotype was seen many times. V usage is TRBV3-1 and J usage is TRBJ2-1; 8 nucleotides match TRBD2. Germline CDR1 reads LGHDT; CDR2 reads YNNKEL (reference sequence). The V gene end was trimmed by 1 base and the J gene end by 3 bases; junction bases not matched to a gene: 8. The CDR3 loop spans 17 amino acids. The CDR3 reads CASSQALGGGLYNEQFF. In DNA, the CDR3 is TGTGCCAGCAGCCAAGCTCTCGGGGGGGGGCTCTACAATGAGCAGTTCTTC.

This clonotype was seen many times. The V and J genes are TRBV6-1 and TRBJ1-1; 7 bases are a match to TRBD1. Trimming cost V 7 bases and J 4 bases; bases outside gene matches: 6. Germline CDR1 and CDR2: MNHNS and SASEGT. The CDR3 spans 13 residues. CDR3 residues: CASNKNRGTEAFF. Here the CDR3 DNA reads TGTGCCAGCAACAAGAACAGGGGCACTGAAGCTTTCTTT.

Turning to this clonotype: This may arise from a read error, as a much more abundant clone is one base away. In DNA form, the CDR3 reads TGTGCCAGCAGCCTAAGGTCGTCAGGCACCGGGGATCTGTTTTTT. Protein product: CASSLRSSGTGDLFF. The chain is built from TRBV12-3 or TRBV12-4 and TRBJ2-2; maybe TRBD2 (5 bases). CDR3 length: 15 residues.

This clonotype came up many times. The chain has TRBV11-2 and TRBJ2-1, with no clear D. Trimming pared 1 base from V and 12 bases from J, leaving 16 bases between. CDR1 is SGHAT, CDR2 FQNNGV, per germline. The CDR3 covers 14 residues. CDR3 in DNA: TGTGCCAGCAGCTTAGGAGACTTCACCTCCGGGCAGTTCTTC. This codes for CASSLGDFTSGQFF.

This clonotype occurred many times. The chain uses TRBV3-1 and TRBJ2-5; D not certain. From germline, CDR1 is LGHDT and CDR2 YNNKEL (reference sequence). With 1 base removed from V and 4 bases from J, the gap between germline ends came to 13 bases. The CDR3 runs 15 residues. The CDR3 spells CASSQAWKDPETQYF. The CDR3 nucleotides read TGTGCCAGCAGCCAAGCTTGGAAGGACCCAGAGACCCAGTACTTC.

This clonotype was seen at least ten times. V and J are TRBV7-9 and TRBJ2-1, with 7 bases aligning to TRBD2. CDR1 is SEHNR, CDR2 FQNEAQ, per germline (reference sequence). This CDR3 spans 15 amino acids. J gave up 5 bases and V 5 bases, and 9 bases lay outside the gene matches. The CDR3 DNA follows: TGTGCCAGCAGCACGCCGGGACTATCTCACAATGAGCAGTTCTTC. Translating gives CASSTPGLSHNEQFF.

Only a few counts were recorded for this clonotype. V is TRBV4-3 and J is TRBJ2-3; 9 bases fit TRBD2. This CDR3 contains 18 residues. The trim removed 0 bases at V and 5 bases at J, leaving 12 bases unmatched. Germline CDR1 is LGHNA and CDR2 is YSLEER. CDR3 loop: CASSQEAPARGGRDTQYF. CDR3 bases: TGCGCCAGCAGCCAAGAAGCCCCTGCGCGGGGGGGAAGAGATACGCAGTATTTT.

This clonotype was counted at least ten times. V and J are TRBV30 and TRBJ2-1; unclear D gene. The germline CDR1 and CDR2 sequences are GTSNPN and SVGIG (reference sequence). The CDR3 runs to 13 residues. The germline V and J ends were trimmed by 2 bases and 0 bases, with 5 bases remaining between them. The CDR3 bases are TGTGCCTGGAGTCAGAGCTCCTACAATGAGCAGTTCTTC. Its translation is CAWSQSSYNEQFF.

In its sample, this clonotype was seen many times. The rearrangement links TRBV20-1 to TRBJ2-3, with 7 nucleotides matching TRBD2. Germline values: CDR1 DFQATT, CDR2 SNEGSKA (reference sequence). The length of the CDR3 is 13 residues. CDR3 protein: CRAGPPSTDTQYF. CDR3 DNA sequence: TGCAGAGCGGGGCCCCCTAGCACAGATACGCAGTATTTT.

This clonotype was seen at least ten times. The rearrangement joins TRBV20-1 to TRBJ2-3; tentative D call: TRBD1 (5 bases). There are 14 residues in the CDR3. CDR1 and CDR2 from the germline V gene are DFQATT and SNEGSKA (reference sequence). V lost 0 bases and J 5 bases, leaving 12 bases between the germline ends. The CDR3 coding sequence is TGCAGTGCTAGAGACATGGGGCTTAGAGATACGCAGTATTTT. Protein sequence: CSARDMGLRDTQYF.

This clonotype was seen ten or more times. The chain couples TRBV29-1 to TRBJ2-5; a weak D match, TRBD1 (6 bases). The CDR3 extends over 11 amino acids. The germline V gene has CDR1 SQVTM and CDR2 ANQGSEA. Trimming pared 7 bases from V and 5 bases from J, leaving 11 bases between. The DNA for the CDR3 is TGCAGCGGCAGGGGCGGTGAGACCCAGTACTTC. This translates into CSGRGGETQYF.

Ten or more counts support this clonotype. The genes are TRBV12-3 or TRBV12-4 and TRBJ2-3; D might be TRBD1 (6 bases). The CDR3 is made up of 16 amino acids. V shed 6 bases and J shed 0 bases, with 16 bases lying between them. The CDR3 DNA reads TGTGCCAGCAGGTCAGACAGGCCACCTAGCACAGATACGCAGTATTTT. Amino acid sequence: CASRSDRPPSTDTQYF.

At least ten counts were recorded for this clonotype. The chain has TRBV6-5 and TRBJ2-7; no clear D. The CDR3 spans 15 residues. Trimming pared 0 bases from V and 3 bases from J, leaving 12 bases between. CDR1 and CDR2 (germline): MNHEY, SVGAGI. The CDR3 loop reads CASSYSGIAVYEQYF. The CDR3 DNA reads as TGTGCCAGCAGTTACTCGGGTATAGCCGTCTACGAGCAGTACTTC.

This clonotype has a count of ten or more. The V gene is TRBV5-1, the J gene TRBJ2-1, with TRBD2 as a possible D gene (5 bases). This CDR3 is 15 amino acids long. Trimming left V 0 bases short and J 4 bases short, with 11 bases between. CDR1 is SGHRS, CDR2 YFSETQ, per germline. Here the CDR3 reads CASSLEQRAYNEQFF. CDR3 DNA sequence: TGCGCCAGCAGCTTGGAACAGAGGGCGTACAATGAGCAGTTCTTC.

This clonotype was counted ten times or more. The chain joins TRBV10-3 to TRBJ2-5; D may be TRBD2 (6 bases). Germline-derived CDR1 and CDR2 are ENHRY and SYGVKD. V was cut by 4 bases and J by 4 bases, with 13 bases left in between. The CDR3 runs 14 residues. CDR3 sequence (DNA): TGTGCCATCAGTGTTAAGGGAGGCGGAGAGACCCAGTACTTC. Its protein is CAISVKGGGETQYF.

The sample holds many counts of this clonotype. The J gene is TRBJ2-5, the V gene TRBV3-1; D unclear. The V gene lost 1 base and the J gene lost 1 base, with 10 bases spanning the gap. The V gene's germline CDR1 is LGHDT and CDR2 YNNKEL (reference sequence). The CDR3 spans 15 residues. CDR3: CASSQGAHIQETQYF. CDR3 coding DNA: TGTGCCAGCAGCCAAGGTGCCCACATCCAAGAGACCCAGTACTTC.

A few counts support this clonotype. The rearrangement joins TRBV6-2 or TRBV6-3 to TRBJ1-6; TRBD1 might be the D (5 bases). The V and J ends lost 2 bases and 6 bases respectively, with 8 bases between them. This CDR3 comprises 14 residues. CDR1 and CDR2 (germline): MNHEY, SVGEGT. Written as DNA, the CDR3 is TGTGCCAGCAGTTACCTGACAGCTAATTCACCCCTCCACTTT. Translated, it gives CASSYLTANSPLHF.